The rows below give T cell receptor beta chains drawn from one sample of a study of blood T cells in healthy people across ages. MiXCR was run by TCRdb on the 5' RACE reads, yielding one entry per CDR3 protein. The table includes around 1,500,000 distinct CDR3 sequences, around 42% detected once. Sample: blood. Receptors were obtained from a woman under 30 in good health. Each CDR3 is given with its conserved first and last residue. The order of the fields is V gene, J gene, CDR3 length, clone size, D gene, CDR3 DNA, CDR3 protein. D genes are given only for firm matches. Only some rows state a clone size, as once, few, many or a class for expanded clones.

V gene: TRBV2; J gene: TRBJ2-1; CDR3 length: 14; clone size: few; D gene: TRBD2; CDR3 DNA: TGTGCCAGCAGGCCCTATCTAGCGGACAATGAGCAGTTCTTC; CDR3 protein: CASRPYLADNEQFF
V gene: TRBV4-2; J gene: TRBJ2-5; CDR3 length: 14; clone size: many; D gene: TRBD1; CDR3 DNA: TGTGCCAGCAGCCCGGACAGGGGAAGGGAGACCCAGTACTTC; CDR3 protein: CASSPDRGRETQYF
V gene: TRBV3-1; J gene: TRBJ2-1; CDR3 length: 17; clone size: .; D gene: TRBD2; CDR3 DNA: TGTGCCAGCAGCCAAACGAACCCCGGGACTATAAACAATGAGCAGTTCTTC; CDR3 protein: CASSQTNPGTINNEQFF
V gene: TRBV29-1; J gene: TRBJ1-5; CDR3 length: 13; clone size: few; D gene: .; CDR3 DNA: TGCAGCGTTTCTTCTACCCCGAATCAGCCCCAGCATTTT; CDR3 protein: CSVSSTPNQPQHF
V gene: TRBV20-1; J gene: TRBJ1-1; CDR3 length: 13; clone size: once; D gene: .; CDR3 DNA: TGCAGTGCTAGGGGGGCGGGAGAGACTGAAGCTTTCTTT; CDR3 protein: CSARGAGETEAFF
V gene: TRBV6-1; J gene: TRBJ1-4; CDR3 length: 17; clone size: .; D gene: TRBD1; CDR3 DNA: TGTGCCAGCAGTGACCTGGGACAGGGCACAACTAATGAAAAACTGTTTTTT; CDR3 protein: CASSDLGQGTTNEKLFF
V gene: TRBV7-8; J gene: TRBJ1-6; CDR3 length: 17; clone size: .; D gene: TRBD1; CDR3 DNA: TGTGCCAGCAGCCTACTACGGACAGGGGCTAATAATTCACCCCTCCACTTT; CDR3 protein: CASSLLRTGANNSPLHF
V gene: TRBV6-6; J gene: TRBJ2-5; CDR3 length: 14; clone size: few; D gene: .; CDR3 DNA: TGTGCCAGCAGTCGGGCCCAGTACCAAGAGACCCAGTACTTC; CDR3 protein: CASSRAQYQETQYF
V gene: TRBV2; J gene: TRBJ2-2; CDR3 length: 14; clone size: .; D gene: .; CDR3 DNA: TGTGCCAGTCTTTGGGGGCGTGAAGGCGGGGAGCTGTTTTTT; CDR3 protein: CASLWGREGGELFF
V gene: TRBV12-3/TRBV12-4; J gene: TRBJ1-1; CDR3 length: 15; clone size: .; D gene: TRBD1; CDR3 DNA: TGTGCCAGCAGTCGGAGGGACAGTCAGAACACTGAAGCTTTCTTT; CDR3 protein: CASSRRDSQNTEAFF
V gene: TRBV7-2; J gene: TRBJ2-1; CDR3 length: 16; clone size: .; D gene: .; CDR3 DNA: TGTGCCAGCAGCTTACCCGAGGACAGAAATGACAATGAGCAGTTCTTC; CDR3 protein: CASSLPEDRNDNEQFF
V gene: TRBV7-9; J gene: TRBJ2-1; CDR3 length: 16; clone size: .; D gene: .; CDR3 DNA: TGTGCCAGCACCCTGAACGGGGGAGTCTCCTACAATGAGCAGTTCTTC; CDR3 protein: CASTLNGGVSYNEQFF
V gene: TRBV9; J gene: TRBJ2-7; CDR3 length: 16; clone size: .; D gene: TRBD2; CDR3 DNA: TGTGCCAGCAGCCCCCAATCCGGGACTAGCGGTTACGAGCAGTACTTC; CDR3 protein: CASSPQSGTSGYEQYF
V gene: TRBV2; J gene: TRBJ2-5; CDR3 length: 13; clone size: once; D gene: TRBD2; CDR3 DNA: TGTGCCAGCATGGGTAGCGGGGGAGAGACCCAGTACTTC; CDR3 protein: CASMGSGGETQYF
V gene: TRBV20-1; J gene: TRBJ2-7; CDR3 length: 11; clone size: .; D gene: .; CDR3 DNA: TGCAGTGCCCAGATATGGGGCGAGCAGTACTTC; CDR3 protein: CSAQIWGEQYF
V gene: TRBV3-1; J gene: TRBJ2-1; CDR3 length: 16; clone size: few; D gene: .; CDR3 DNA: TGTGCCAGCAGCCAAGGGACTATCCGCTCCTACAATGAGCAGTTCTTC; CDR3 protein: CASSQGTIRSYNEQFF
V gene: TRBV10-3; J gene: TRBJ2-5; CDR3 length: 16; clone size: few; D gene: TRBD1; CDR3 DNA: TGTGCCATCAGTGAACGACTTACAGGGGTCGGGGAGACCCAGTACTTC; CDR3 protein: CAISERLTGVGETQYF
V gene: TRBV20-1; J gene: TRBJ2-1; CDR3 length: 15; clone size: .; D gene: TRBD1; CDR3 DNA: TGCAGTACCAGGAAGACAGGGTTACCCTACAATGAGCAGTTCTTC; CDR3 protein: CSTRKTGLPYNEQFF
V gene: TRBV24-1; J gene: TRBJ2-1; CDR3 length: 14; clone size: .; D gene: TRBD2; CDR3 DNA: TGTGCCACCAGTGATCCCGGACTAGCCAATGAGCAGTTCTTC; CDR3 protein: CATSDPGLANEQFF
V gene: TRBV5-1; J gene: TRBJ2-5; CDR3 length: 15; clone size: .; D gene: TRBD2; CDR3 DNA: TGCGCCAGCAGCTCTCCAGCGGGGGACCAAGAGACCCAGTACTTC; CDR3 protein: CASSSPAGDQETQYF
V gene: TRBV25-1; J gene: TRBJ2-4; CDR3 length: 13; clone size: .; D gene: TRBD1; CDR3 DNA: TGTGCCAGCTCCTGGACAGGAATGGACAATCAGTACTTC; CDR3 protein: CASSWTGMDNQYF
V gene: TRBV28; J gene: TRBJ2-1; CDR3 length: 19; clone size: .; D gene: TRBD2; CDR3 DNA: TGTGCCAGCAGTTTATATCTTTTGGGAGCTAGCGGGAACTACAATGAGCAGTTCTTC; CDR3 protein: CASSLYLLGASGNYNEQFF
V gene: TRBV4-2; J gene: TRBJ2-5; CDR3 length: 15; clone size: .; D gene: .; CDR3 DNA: TGTGCCAGCAGCCAAGAAGACGCCGGGGCAGAGACCCAGTACTTC; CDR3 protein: CASSQEDAGAETQYF
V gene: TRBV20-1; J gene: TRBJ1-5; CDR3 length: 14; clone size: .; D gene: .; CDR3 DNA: TGCAGTGCTAGTTCCGGCCCTCTCAATCAGCCCCAGCATTTT; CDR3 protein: CSASSGPLNQPQHF
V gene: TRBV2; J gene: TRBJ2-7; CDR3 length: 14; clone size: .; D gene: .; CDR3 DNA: TGTGCCAGCAGTGAGACTACCCAATCCTACGAGCAGTACTTC; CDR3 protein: CASSETTQSYEQYF
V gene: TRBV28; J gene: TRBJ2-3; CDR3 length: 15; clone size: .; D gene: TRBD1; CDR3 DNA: TGTGCCAGCAGCTCCCCCGGGACAGGGGGCGATACGCAGTATTTT; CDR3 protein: CASSSPGTGGDTQYF
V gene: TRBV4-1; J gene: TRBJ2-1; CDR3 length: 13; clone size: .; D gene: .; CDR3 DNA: TGCGCCAGCAGCCAGCGTGACGGGTATGAGCAGTTCTTC; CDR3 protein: CASSQRDGYEQFF
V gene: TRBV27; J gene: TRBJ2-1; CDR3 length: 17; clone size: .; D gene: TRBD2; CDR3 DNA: TGTGCCAGCAGTTGGCCGCCAGGACTAGCAGGCTACAATGAGCAGTTCTTC; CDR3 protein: CASSWPPGLAGYNEQFF
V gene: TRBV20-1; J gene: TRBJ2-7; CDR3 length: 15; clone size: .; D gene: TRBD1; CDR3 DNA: TGCAGTGCTAGTGTGTTACATGGGACAGTGGCCGAGCAGTACTTC; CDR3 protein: CSASVLHGTVAEQYF
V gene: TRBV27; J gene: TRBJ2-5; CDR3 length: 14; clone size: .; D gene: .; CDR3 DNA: TGTGCCAGCAGTCCAGGACAAAGGAGAGGGACCCAGTACTTC; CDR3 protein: CASSPGQRRGTQYF
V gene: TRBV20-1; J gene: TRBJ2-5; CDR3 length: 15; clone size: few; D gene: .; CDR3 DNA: TGCAGTGCTAAGTTCCCGGGGGGCTCTGTGGAGACCCAGTACTTC; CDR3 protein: CSAKFPGGSVETQYF
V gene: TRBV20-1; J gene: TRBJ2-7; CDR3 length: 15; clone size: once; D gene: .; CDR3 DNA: TGCAGTGCTAGAATTAGGGGGAGCTCCTACAATGAGCAGTACTTC; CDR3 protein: CSARIRGSSYNEQYF
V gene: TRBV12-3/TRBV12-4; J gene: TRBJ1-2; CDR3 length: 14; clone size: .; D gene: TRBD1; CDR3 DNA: TGTGCCAGCAGTTTATCACAGGGGAAGTATGGCTACACCTTC; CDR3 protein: CASSLSQGKYGYTF
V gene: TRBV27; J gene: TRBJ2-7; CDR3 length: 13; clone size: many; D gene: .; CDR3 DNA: TGTGCCAGCTCTCGGGAGATCGGCTACGAGCAGTACTTC; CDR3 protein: CASSREIGYEQYF
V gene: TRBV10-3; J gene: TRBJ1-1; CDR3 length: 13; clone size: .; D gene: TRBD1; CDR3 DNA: TGTGCCATCAGTGGGACAGGGAGTGCTGAAGCTTTCTTT; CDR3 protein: CAISGTGSAEAFF
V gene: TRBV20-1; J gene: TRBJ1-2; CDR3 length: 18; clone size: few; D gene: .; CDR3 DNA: TGCAGTGCTAGAGATCAGAGCGTCCGAGGGGGGCGCGGCTATGGCTACACCTTC; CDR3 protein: CSARDQSVRGGRGYGYTF
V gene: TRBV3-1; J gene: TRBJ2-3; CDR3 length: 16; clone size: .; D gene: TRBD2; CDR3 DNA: TGTGCCAGCAGCCGAAGCGGGGGGGCCATCAAAGATACGCAGTATTTT; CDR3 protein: CASSRSGGAIKDTQYF
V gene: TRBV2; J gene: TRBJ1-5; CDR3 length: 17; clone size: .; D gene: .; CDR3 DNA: TGTGCCAGCAGTGAGTGGAGGGATCGGGGGTTCAATCAGCCCCAGCATTTT; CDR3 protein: CASSEWRDRGFNQPQHF
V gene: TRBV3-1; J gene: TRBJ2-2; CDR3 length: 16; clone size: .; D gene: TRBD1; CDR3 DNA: TGTGCCAGCAGCCAACGCGGGACAGGAGGTACCGGGGAGCTGTTTTTT; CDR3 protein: CASSQRGTGGTGELFF
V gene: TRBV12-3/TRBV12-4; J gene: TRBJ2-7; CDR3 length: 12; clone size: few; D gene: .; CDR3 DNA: TGTGCCAGCAGTTCCGGCAGGAACGAGCAGTACTTC; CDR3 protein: CASSSGRNEQYF
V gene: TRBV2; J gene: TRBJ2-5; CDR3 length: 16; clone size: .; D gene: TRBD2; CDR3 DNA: TGTGCCAGCCCCTCCAGAAGCGGGAGTGGAAGGGAGACCCAGTACTTC; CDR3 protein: CASPSRSGSGRETQYF
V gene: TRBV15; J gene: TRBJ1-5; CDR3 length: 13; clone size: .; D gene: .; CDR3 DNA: TGTGCCACCAGCAGGCCCTCGGTACAGCCCCAGCATTTT; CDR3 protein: CATSRPSVQPQHF
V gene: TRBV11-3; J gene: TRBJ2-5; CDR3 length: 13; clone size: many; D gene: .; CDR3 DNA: TGCGCCAGCAGAGGAAGCGGACAAGAGACCCAGTACTTC; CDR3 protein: CASRGSGQETQYF
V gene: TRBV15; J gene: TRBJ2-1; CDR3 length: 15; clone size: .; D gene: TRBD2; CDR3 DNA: TGTGCCACCAGCAGAACTAGCGACCGATCCAATGAGCAGTTCTTC; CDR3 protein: CATSRTSDRSNEQFF
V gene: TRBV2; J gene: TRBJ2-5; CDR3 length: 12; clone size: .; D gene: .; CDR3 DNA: TGTGCCGGACGGGGTATTGGGGAGACCCAGTACTTC; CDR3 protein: CAGRGIGETQYF
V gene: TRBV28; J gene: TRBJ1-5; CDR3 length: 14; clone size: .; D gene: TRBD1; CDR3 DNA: TGTGCCAGCAGCGGGGACAGTTTAAATCAGCCCCAGCATTTT; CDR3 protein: CASSGDSLNQPQHF
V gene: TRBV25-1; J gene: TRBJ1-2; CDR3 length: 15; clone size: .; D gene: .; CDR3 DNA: TGTGCCAGCAGTGAAACTGTATCGATAGGCTATGGCTACACCTTC; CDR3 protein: CASSETVSIGYGYTF
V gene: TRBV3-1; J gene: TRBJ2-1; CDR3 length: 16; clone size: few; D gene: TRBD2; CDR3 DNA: TGTGCCAGCAGCCAAGGCCGGGGGGGCAACTACAATGAGCAGTTCTTC; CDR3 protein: CASSQGRGGNYNEQFF
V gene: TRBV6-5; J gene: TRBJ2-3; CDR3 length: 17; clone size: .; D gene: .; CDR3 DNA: TGTGCCAGCAGTTACTCGTCAGGGGCGCCCGTGGCAGATACGCAGTATTTT; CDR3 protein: CASSYSSGAPVADTQYF